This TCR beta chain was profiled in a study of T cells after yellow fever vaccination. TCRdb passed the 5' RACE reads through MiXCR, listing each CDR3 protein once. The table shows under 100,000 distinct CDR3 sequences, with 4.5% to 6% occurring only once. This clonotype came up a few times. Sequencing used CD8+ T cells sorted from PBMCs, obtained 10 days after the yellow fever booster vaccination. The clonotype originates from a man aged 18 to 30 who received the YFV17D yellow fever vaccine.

The CDR3 here is CASSYGVMNTEAFF. The DNA for the CDR3 is TGTGCCAGCAGTTACGGAGTTATGAACACTGAAGCTTTCTTT. J is TRBJ1-1 and V is TRBV6-2 or TRBV6-3; D not resolved. The CDR3 is 14 residues long. Between the trimmed V and J ends, which lost 2 bases and 0 bases, there was a span of 7 bases. Germline V lookup: CDR1 MNHEY, CDR2 SVGEGT.